These 14 T cell receptor beta chains came from one sample sequenced in a study of T cell responses to AZD1222 COVID-19 vaccine. The data were produced by immunoSEQ multiplex PCR, yet TCRdb's version contains in-frame clones alone and is incomplete. In the table there are about 130,000 clones, 70% to 90% of which are singletons. The material sequenced was peripheral blood, taken on day 0 of AZD1222 vaccination. The origin of the receptors is an adult in good health.

The chain links TRBV27 to TRBJ2-3; 11 bases agree with TRBD2. There are 16 residues in the CDR3. J was trimmed by 6 bases and V by 4 bases; bases with no gene match: 9. Germline values: CDR1 MNHEY, CDR2 SMNVEV (reference sequence). The CDR3 DNA reads as TGTGCCAGCAGTTCCCTGACTAGCGGGGACAGGGATACGCAGTATTTT. Translating it yields CASSSLTSGDRDTQYF.

The chain is built from TRBV19 and TRBJ1-2, with 7 nucleotides matching TRBD1. After removal of 5 bases from V and 2 bases from J, the junction contained 11 bases not matched to a gene. CDR3 length: 16 residues. CDR1 is LNHDA, CDR2 SQIVND, per germline (reference sequence). The CDR3 region is CASSPYLGTENYGYTF. The CDR3 nucleotides are TGTGCCAGTAGTCCTTACTTAGGGACAGAGAACTATGGCTACACCTTC.

V and J are TRBV7-9 and TRBJ2-5; either TRBD1 or TRBD2 may fit D (5 bases each). CDR3 length equals 15 residues. V lost 5 bases to trimming and J lost 2 bases, with 15 bases between them. Germline values: CDR1 SEHNR, CDR2 FQNEAQ (reference sequence). The CDR3 spells CASSRAGWRQETQYF. Written as DNA, the CDR3 is TGTGCCAGCAGCAGGGCAGGGTGGAGGCAAGAGACCCAGTACTTC. The entire variable domain, with the rest obtained from reference TRBV7-9 and TRBJ2-5, is as follows: DTGVSQNPRHKITKRGQNVTFRCDPISEHNRLYWYRQTLGQGPEFLTYFQNEAQLEKSRLLSDRFSAERPKGSFSTLEIQRTEQGDSAMYLCASSRAGWRQETQYFGPGTRLLVL.

The CDR3 loop is CASTGKGDRTHLPNEKLFF. In DNA, the CDR3 is TGTGCCAGTACGGGAAAAGGGGATCGGACCCATCTCCCCAATGAAAAACTGTTTTTT. The chain combines TRBV19 with TRBJ1-4, with D perhaps matching TRBD1 (5 bases). Trimming took 7 bases from V and 5 from J, leaving 29 bases between them. Looked up from germline, CDR1 is LNHDA and CDR2 is SQIVND (reference sequence). There are 19 residues in the CDR3. The full variable domain, its missing parts supplied by reference TRBV19 and TRBJ1-4, is DGGITQSPKYLFRKEGQNVTLSCEQNLNHDAMYWYRQDPGQGLRLIYYSQIVNDFQKGDIAEGYSVSREKKESFPLTVTSAQKNPTAFYLCASTGKGDRTHLPNEKLFFGSGTQLSVL.

V gene TRBV6-2 or TRBV6-3 combines with J gene TRBJ2-5, with D possibly TRBD2 on 6 matching bases. Germline V gives CDR1 MNHEY, CDR2 SVGEGT. This CDR3 region has 15 residues. Trimming stripped 2 bases from V and 2 bases from J, with 12 bases between. The CDR3 sequence: CASSYGRAGQETQYF. The CDR3 region has the DNA TGTGCCAGCAGTTACGGGCGGGCGGGGCAAGAGACCCAGTACTTC.

This chain joins TRBV28 and TRBJ2-3; 8 bases match TRBD1. The CDR3 is 15 amino acids. J gave up 6 bases and V 3 bases, and 8 bases lay outside the gene matches. Looked up from germline, CDR1 is MDHEN and CDR2 is SYDVKM. The CDR3 spells CASSFLTGARDTQYF. The CDR3 DNA reads TGTGCCAGCAGTTTCTTGACAGGGGCTCGGGATACGCAGTATTTT.

The rearrangement links TRBV2 to TRBJ1-5; D is unresolved. Trimming left V 7 bases short and J 0 bases short, with 10 bases between. Per the germline V gene, CDR1 is SNHLY and CDR2 is FYNNEI. The CDR3 covers 14 residues. The DNA for the CDR3 is TGTGCCAGCACGTCACCCCCTAGCAATCAGCCCCAGCATTTT. Protein sequence: CASTSPPSNQPQHF.

A few counts support this clone. The V call is TRBV20-1, the J call TRBJ2-5; D gene unclear. The CDR3 contains 11 residues. The V and J ends lost 6 bases and 1 base respectively, with 6 bases between them. Germline V lookup: CDR1 DFQATT, CDR2 SNEGSKA (reference sequence). As DNA, the CDR3 is TGCAGTGCCCCACGCCAAGAGACCCAGTACTTC. Encoded protein: CSAPRQETQYF.

The chain recombines TRBV9 with TRBJ1-5; possibly TRBD1 for D (6 bases). Germline assignment: CDR1 SGDLS and CDR2 YYNGEE. The CDR3 totals 15 residues. Trimming took off 0 bases at V and 2 bases at J, with 9 bases between the two ends. The CDR3 loop is CASSVDREGNQPQHF. CDR3 DNA: TGTGCCAGCAGCGTAGACAGGGAAGGCAATCAGCCCCAGCATTTT.

The rearrangement joins TRBV13 to TRBJ2-3; D remains ambiguous. Per germline, CDR1 PRHDT and CDR2 FYEKMQ (reference sequence). Trimming cost V 5 bases and J 9 bases, with 15 bases left between them. This CDR3 is built from 13 residues. CDR3 nucleotide sequence: TGTGCCAGCAGCCTCAAACTTGGATCAACGCAGTATTTT. Translating gives CASSLKLGSTQYF.

The chain combines TRBV5-5 with TRBJ1-5; tentatively, D is TRBD1 (5 bases). With 4 bases removed from V and 8 bases from J, the gap between germline ends came to 13 bases. Germline lookup yields CDR1 SGHKS and CDR2 YYEKEE (reference sequence). This CDR3 is 13 amino acids long. Here the CDR3 DNA reads TGTGCCAGCAGCCAGATGGACAAGGAGCCCCAGCATTTT. Translating gives CASSQMDKEPQHF.

V is TRBV27 and J is TRBJ1-1; the match to TRBD1 covers 9 bases. Germline V lookup: CDR1 MNHEY, CDR2 SMNVEV (reference sequence). With V trimmed by 7 bases and J by 8 bases, 8 bases remained unmatched. CDR3 length equals 13 residues. CDR3 loop: CASKATGGREAFF. The DNA for the CDR3 is TGTGCCAGCAAGGCGACAGGGGGAAGGGAAGCTTTCTTT.

This chain connects TRBV5-1 to TRBJ1-1; 8 nucleotides agree with TRBD1. From germline, CDR1 is SGHRS and CDR2 YFSETQ. The J segment lost 3 bases and the V segment lost 3 bases, leaving 10 bases of the junction unmatched. This CDR3 has 16 amino acids. CDR3 sequence: CASSSTGTGTYTEAFF. As DNA, the CDR3 is TGCGCCAGCAGCTCCACCGGGACAGGTACCTACACTGAAGCTTTCTTT.

This chain joins TRBV2 and TRBJ1-4; no clear D gene. Between the trimmed V and J ends, which lost 6 bases and 1 base, there was a span of 9 bases. The CDR3 extends over 14 amino acids. Germline V gives CDR1 SNHLY, CDR2 FYNNEI. The CDR3 nucleotides read TGTGCCAGCAGACTTAGGGTAACTAATGAAAAACTGTTTTTT. Protein: CASRLRVTNEKLFF.